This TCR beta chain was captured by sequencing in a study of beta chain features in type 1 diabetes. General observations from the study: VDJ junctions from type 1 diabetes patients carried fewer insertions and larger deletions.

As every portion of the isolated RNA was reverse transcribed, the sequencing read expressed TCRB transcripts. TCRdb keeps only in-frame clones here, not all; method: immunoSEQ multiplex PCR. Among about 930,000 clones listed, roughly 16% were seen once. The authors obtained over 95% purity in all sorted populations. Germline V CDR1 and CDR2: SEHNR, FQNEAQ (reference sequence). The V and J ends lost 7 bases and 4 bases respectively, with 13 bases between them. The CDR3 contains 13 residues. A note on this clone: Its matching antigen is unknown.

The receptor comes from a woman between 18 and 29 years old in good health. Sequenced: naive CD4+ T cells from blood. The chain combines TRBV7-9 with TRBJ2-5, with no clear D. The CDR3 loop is CASNHPVVETQYF. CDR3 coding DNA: TGTGCCAGCAACCACCCAGTCGTAGAGACCCAGTACTTC. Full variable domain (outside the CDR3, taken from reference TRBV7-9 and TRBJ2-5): DTGVSQNPRHKITKRGQNVTFRCDPISEHNRLYWYRQTLGQGPEFLTYFQNEAQLEKSRLLSDRFSAERPKGSFSTLEIQRTEQGDSAMYLCASNHPVVETQYFGPGTRLLVL.